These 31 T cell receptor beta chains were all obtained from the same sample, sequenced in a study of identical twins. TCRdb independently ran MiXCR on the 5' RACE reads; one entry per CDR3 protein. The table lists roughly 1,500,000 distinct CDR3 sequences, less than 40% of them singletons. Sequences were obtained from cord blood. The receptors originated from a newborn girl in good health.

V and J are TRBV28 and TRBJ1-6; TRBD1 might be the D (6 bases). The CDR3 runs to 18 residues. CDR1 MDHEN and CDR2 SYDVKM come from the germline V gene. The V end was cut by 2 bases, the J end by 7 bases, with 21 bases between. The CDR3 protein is CASSLLDRGAFGNSPLHF. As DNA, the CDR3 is TGTGCCAGCAGTTTACTCGACCGGGGGGCATTCGGCAATTCACCCCTCCACTTT.

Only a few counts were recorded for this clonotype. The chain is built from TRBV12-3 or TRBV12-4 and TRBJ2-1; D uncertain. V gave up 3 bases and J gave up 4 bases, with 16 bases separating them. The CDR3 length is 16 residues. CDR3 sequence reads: CASSFFVFPSYNEQFF. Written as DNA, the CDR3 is TGTGCCAGCAGTTTTTTCGTCTTCCCCTCTTACAATGAGCAGTTCTTC.

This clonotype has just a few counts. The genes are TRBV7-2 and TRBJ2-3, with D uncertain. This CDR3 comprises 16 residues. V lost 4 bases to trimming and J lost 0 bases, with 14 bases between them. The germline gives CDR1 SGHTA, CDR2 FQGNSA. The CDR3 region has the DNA TGTGCCAGCAGCTGGGGATGGCCTCCTAGCACAGATACGCAGTATTTT. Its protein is CASSWGWPPSTDTQYF.

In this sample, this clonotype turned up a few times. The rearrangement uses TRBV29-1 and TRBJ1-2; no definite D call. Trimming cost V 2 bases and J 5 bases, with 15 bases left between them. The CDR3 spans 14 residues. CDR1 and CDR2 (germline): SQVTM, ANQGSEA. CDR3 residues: CSVENEETAYGYTF. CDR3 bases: TGCAGCGTTGAAAACGAGGAGACGGCTTATGGCTACACCTTC.

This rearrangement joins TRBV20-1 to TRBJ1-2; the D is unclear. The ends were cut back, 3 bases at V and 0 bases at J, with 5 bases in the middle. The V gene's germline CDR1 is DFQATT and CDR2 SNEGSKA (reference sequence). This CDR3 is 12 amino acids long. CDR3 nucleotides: TGCAGTGCTAGTGACCCTAACTATGGCTACACCTTC. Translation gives CSASDPNYGYTF.

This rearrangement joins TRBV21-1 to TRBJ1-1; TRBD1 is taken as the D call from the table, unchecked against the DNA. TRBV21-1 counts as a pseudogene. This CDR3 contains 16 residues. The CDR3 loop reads CASSKGPGSSGTEAFF. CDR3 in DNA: TGTGCCAGCAGCAAAGGGCCAGGGTCAAGTGGCACTGAAGCTTTCTTT.

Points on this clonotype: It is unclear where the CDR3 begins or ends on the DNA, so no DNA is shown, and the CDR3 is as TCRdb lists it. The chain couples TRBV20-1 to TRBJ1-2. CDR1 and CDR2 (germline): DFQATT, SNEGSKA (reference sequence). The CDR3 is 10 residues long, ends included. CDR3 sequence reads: CSASMYGCTF.

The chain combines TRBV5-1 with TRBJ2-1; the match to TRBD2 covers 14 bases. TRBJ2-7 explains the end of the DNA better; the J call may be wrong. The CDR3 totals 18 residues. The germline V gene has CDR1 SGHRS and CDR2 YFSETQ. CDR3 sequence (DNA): TGCGCCAGCAGCTTGGCCAGGACTAGCGGGAGGACCCACAATGAGCAGTACTTC. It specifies CASSLARTSGRTHNEQYF.

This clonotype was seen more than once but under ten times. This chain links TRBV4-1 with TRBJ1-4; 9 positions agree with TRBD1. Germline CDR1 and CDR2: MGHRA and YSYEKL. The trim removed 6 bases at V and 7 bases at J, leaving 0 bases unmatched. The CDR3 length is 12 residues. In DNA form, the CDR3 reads TGCGCCAGCAGGGACAGGGGTGAAAAACTGTTTTTT. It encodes CASRDRGEKLFF.

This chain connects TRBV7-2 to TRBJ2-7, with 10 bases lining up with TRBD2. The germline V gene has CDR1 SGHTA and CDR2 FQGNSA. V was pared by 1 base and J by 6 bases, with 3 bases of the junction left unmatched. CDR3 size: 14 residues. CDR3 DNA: TGTGCCAGCAGCTTAGTAATAGCGGGGGGCGAGCAGTACTTC. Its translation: CASSLVIAGGEQYF. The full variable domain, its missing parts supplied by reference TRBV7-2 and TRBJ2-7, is GAGVSQSPSNKVTEKGKDVELRCDPISGHTALYWYRQSLGQGLEFLIYFQGNSAPDKSGLPSDRFSAERTGGSVSTLTIQRTQQEDSAVYLCASSLVIAGGEQYFGPGTRLTVT.

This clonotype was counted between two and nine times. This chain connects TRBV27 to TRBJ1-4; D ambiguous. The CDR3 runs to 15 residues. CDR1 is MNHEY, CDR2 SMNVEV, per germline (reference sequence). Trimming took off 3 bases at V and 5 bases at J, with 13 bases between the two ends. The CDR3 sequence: CASSLAQGRNEKLFF. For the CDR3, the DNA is TGTGCCAGCAGTTTGGCTCAAGGAAGAAATGAAAAACTGTTTTTT.

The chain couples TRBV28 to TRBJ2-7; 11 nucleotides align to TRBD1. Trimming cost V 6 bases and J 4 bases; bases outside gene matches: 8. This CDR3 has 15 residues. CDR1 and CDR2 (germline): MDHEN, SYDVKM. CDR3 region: CASRQAGTGGYEQYF. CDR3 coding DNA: TGTGCCAGCAGACAGGCGGGGACAGGGGGGTACGAGCAGTACTTC.

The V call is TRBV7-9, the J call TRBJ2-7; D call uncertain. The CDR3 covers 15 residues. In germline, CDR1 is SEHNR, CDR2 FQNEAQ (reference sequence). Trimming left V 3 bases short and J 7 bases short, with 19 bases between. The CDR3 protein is CASSLKIAEYNEQYF. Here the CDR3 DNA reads TGTGCCAGCAGCTTGAAGATCGCGGAATACAATGAGCAGTACTTC.

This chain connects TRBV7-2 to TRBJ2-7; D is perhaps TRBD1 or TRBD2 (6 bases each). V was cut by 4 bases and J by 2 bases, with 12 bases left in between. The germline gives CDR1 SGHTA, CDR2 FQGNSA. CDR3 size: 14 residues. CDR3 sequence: CASSSTRGAYEQYF. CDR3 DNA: TGTGCCAGCAGCTCGACTAGGGGGGCCTACGAGCAGTACTTC.

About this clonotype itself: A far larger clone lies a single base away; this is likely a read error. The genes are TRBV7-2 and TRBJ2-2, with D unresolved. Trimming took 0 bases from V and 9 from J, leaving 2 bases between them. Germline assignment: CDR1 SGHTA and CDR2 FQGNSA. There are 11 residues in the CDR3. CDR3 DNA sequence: TGTGCCAGCAGCTTAGCCTGGGAGCTGTTTTTT. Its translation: CASSLAWELFF.

The CDR3 bases are TGCGCCAGCAGCCAAGCCCCTTGGGCTAATGAAAAACTGTTTTTT. It is translated as CASSQAPWANEKLFF. The V call is TRBV4-1, the J call TRBJ1-4; D ambiguous. V lost 1 base and J 3 bases, leaving 9 bases between the germline ends. Germline values: CDR1 MGHRA, CDR2 YSYEKL. The CDR3 consists of 15 residues.

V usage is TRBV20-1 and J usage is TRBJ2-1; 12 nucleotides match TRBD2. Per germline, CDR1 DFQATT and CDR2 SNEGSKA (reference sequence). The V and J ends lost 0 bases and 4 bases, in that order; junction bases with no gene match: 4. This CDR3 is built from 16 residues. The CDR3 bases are TGCAGTGCTAGAGACAGACTAGCGGGAGCTTACAATGAGCAGTTCTTC. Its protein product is CSARDRLAGAYNEQFF.

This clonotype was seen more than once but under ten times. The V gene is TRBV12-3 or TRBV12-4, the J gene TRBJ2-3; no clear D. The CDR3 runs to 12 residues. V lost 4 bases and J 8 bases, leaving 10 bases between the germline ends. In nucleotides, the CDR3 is TGTGCCAGCAGTTCATACCCGAGTACGCAGTATTTT. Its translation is CASSSYPSTQYF.

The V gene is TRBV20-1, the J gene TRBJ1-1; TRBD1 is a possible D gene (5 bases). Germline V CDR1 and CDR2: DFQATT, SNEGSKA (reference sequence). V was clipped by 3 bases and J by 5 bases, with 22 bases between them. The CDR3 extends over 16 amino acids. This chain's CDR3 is CSASHTGALSGTEAFF. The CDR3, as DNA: TGCAGTGCTAGCCACACCGGGGCTCTTAGTGGGACTGAAGCTTTCTTT.

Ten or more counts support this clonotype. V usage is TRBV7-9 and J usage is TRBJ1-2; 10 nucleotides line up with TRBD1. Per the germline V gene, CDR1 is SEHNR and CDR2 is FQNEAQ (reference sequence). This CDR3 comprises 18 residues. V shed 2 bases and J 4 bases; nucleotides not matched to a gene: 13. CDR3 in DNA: TGTGCCAGCAGCTTATCTTCCCGGGACAGGGGTTTTATCTATGGCTACACCTTC. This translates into CASSLSSRDRGFIYGYTF.

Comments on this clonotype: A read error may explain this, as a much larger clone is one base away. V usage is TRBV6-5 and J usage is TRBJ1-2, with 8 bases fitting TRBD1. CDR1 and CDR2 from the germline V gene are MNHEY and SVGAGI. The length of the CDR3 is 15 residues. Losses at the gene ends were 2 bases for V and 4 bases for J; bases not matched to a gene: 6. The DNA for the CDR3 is TGTGCCAGCAGTTACATGGACAGGGAGCTCTATGGCTACACCTTC. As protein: CASSYMDRELYGYTF.

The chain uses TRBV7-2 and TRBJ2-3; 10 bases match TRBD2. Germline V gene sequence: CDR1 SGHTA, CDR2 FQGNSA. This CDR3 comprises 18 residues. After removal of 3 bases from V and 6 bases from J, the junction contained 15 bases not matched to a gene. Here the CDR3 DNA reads TGTGCCAGCAGCTTGTCGACGCGCGGGACTAGCGCCGGGGATACGCAGTATTTT. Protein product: CASSLSTRGTSAGDTQYF. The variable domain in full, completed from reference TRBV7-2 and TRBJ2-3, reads GAGVSQSPSNKVTEKGKDVELRCDPISGHTALYWYRQSLGQGLEFLIYFQGNSAPDKSGLPSDRFSAERTGGSVSTLTIQRTQQEDSAVYLCASSLSTRGTSAGDTQYFGPGTRLTVL.

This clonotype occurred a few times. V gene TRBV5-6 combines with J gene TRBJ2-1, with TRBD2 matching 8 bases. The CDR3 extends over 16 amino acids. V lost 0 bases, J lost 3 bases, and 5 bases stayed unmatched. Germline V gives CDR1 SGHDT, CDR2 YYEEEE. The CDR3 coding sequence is TGTGCCAGCAGCTTGGAAAGCGGGGGCCACTACAATGAGCAGTTCTTC. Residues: CASSLESGGHYNEQFF. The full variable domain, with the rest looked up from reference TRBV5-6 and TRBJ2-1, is DAGVTQSPTHLIKTRGQQVTLRCSPKSGHDTVSWYQQALGQGPQFIFQYYEEEERQRGNFPDRFSGHQFPNYSSELNVNALLLGDSALYLCASSLESGGHYNEQFFGPGTRLTVL.

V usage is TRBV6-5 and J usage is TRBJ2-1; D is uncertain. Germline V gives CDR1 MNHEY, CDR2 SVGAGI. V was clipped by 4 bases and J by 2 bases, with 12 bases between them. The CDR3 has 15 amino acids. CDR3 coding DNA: TGTGCCAGCAGTTGGGCGACACCCACCTACAATGAGCAGTTCTTC. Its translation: CASSWATPTYNEQFF.

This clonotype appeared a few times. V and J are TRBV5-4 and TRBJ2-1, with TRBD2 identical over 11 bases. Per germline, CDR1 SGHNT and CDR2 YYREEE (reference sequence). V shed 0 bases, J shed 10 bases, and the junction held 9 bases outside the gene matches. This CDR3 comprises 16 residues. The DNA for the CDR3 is TGTGCCAGCAGCTTGGATTTCCCTAGCGGGAGGTCCGAGCAGTTCTTC. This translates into CASSLDFPSGRSEQFF.

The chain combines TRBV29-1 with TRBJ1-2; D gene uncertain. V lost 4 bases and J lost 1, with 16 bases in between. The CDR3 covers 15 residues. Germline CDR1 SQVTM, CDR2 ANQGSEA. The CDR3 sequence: CSVVGRGLYNYGYTF. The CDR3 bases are TGCAGCGTTGTGGGCAGAGGCCTATATAACTATGGCTACACCTTC.

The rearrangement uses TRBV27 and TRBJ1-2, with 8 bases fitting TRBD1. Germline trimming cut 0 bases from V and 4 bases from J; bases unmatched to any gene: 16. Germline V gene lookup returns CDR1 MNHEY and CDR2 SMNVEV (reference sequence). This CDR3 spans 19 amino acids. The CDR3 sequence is CASSLSIRGQVGSFYGYTF. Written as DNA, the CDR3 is TGTGCCAGCAGTTTATCGATTAGGGGACAGGTTGGATCTTTCTATGGCTACACCTTC.

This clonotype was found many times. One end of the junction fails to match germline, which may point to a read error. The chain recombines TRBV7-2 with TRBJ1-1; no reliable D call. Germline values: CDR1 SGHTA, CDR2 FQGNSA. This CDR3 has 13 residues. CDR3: CASSLSRDTEAFF. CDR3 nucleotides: TGCGCCAGCAGCTTAAGTAGGGACACTGAAGCTTTCTTT.

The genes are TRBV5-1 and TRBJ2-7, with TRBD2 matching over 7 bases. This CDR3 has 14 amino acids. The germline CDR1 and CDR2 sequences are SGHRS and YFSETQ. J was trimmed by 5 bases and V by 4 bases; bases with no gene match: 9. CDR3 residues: CASSPERLADEQYF. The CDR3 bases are TGCGCCAGCAGCCCAGAGAGACTAGCCGACGAGCAGTACTTC.

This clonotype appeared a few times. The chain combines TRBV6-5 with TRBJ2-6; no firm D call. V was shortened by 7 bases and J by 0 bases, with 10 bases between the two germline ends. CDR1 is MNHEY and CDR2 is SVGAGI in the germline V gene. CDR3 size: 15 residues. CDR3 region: CASIWGCSGANVLTF. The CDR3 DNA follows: TGTGCCAGCATATGGGGTTGCTCTGGGGCCAACGTCCTGACTTTC.

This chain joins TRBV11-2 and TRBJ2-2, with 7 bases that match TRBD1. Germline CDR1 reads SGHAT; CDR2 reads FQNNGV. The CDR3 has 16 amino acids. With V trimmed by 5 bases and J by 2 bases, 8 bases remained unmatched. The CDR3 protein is CASSQQGQVNTGELFF. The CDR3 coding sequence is TGTGCCAGCAGCCAACAAGGACAGGTCAACACCGGGGAGCTGTTTTTT.